These 25 T cell receptor beta chains came from one sample sequenced in a study of T cells in Graves' hyperthyroidism and ophthalmopathy. Researchers took RNA transcripts and amplified the TCR beta CDR3 regions from them. TCR CDR3 underwent first-round RT-PCR with the HTBI primer set. A single record per CDR3 protein comes from TCRdb applying MiXCR to the multiplex PCR reads. This table has 500,000 to 750,000 distinct CDR3 sequences, about a sixth appearing once. The sequenced sample was blood. Every receptor here comes from a woman aged 25 to 39 with Graves' hyperthyroidism.

This clonotype has more than one count but fewer than ten. The V gene is TRBV6-1, the J gene TRBJ2-5; possible D gene TRBD1, 6 bases. Germline V CDR1 and CDR2: MNHNS, SASEGT. V gave up 6 bases and J gave up 2 bases, with 16 bases separating them. The CDR3 length is 15 residues. CDR3 bases: TGTGCCAGCAGATCAGGGGTGTTAGGACAAGAGACCCAGTACTTC. The encoded protein is CASRSGVLGQETQYF.

This clonotype has ten or more counts. CDR3 amino acids: CAISGGLAGYNEQFF. For the CDR3, the DNA is TGTGCCATCAGTGGGGGACTAGCCGGCTACAATGAGCAGTTCTTC. This chain uses TRBV10-3 with TRBJ2-1; 9 bases are shared with TRBD2. The CDR3 is made up of 15 amino acids. Germline CDR1 is ENHRY and CDR2 is SYGVKD. After removal of 4 bases from V and 3 bases from J, the junction contained 4 bases not matched to a gene.

Note on this clonotype: One end of the junction varies from germline; a read error may be responsible. V usage is TRBV7-2 and J usage is TRBJ1-4, with a possible D match to TRBD1 (6 bases). This CDR3 is built from 15 residues. Germline CDR1 SGHTA, CDR2 FQGNSA. CDR3 protein: CASTLGGGGNEKLFF. In DNA, the CDR3 is TGCGCCAGCACCCTGGGGGGGGGCGGTAATGAAAAACTGTTTTTT.

At least ten counts were recorded for this clonotype. The chain carries TRBV12-3 or TRBV12-4 and TRBJ2-1, with 8 bases lining up with TRBD2. This CDR3 comprises 15 residues. The J segment lost 6 bases and the V segment lost 6 bases, leaving 10 bases of the junction unmatched. For the CDR3, the DNA is TGTGCCAGCAGCCCCAAGACTAGCGATCTCAATGAGCAGTTCTTC. This codes for CASSPKTSDLNEQFF.

There are many counts of this clonotype. The rearrangement joins TRBV27 to TRBJ1-1; D is unresolved. Germline CDR1 MNHEY, CDR2 SMNVEV (reference sequence). The CDR3 has 15 residues. V was trimmed by 6 bases and J by 8 bases, leaving 22 bases between them. CDR3 residues: CASRPTNNMAKEAFF. CDR3 sequence (DNA): TGTGCCAGCAGGCCAACCAACAACATGGCAAAGGAAGCTTTCTTT.

This clonotype has a handful of counts. The chain recombines TRBV29-1 with TRBJ2-7, with 9 bases fitting TRBD1. With V trimmed by 5 bases and J by 3 bases, 5 bases remained unmatched. The V gene's germline CDR1 is SQVTM and CDR2 ANQGSEA. The length of the CDR3 is 13 residues. CDR3 residues: CSVRTGDFYEQYF. In DNA form, the CDR3 reads TGCAGCGTTAGGACAGGGGACTTCTACGAGCAGTACTTC.

In regard to this clonotype: A much larger clone is a single base away; this may be a read error. Since the CDR3 does not end with the conserved phenylalanine or tryptophan, this likely comes from a read error. V is TRBV9 and J is TRBJ1-1, with D tentatively TRBD1 (6 bases). The germline V gene encodes CDR1 SGDLS and CDR2 YYNGEE. The CDR3 has 15 residues. V was pared by 0 bases and J by 4 bases, with 13 bases between. The CDR3 sequence is CASSVALEGGTEAFL. CDR3 coding DNA: TGTGCCAGCAGCGTAGCCCTGGAAGGGGGCACTGAAGCTTTCCTT.

This clonotype has a count of ten or more. The chain joins TRBV6-1 to TRBJ2-7; D gene ambiguous. V shed 5 bases and J shed 2 bases, with 13 bases lying between them. Per the germline V gene, CDR1 is MNHNS and CDR2 is SASEGT. The CDR3 extends over 14 amino acids. The CDR3: CASSPTTVTYEQYF. CDR3 in DNA: TGTGCCAGCAGTCCGACGACCGTTACCTACGAGCAGTACTTC.

The J gene is TRBJ2-1, the V gene TRBV19; 8 bases fit TRBD2. This CDR3 is 14 amino acids long. Trimming removed 4 bases from V and 7 bases from J; junction bases left unmatched: 6. Germline CDR1 LNHDA, CDR2 SQIVND (reference sequence). CDR3 in DNA: TGTGCCAGTAGTAACCCCCCGGGGGGGAATGAGCAGTTCTTC. Translation gives CASSNPPGGNEQFF.

The chain has TRBV15 and TRBJ2-1; 11 bases align to TRBD2. The V and J ends lost 8 bases and 10 bases, in that order; junction bases with no gene match: 13. Per the germline V gene, CDR1 is LNHNV and CDR2 is YYDKDF (reference sequence). CDR3 length equals 15 residues. The CDR3 nucleotides read TGTGCCACCGGCGGGCCTAGCGGGAGGCCGCCAGAGCAGTTCTTC. Residues: CATGGPSGRPPEQFF.

The chain links TRBV25-1 to TRBJ1-5; 8 bases match TRBD1. Trimming removed 8 bases from V and 4 bases from J; junction bases left unmatched: 7. The CDR3 loop spans 14 amino acids. The germline V gene has CDR1 MGHDK and CDR2 SYGVNS. Here the CDR3 reads CASQTGTGNQPQHF. CDR3 sequence (DNA): TGTGCCAGCCAAACCGGGACAGGTAATCAGCCCCAGCATTTT.

This clonotype was detected ten times or more. V gene TRBV30 combines with J gene TRBJ2-7, with D perhaps matching TRBD1 (5 bases). V was cut by 4 bases and J by 2 bases, with 15 bases left in between. The CDR3 has 14 residues. Looked up from germline, CDR1 is GTSNPN and CDR2 is SVGIG (reference sequence). The CDR3 DNA follows: TGTGCCTGGACTTATGCAGGGCTGGCCTACGAGCAGTACTTC. Amino acid sequence: CAWTYAGLAYEQYF.

The rearrangement uses TRBV9 and TRBJ2-3; 10 positions match TRBD2. V lost 3 bases and J lost 1; bases outside the gene matches: 2. Germline loops: CDR1 SGDLS, CDR2 YYNGEE. The CDR3 consists of 15 residues. In DNA, the CDR3 is TGTGCCAGCAGCGCTAGCGGGAGTGGCACAGATACGCAGTATTTT. Translated: CASSASGSGTDTQYF.

This clonotype showed up many times. The chain carries TRBV7-2 and TRBJ1-1, with D hard to call. The CDR3 has 14 residues. Trimming shortened V by 2 bases and J by 5 bases, and 12 bases separated the two germline ends. CDR1 is SGHTA, CDR2 FQGNSA, per germline. The CDR3 coding sequence is TGTGCCAGCAGCTTAAACCAGAGAATGACTGAAGCTTTCTTT. Translating it yields CASSLNQRMTEAFF.

This chain connects TRBV4-1 to TRBJ2-1, with D possibly being TRBD1 (6 bases). V shed 5 bases and J shed 2 bases, with 13 bases lying between them. The CDR3 length is 15 residues. Looked up from germline, CDR1 is MGHRA and CDR2 is YSYEKL. The CDR3: CASSRTESPYNEQFF. The CDR3 nucleotides are TGCGCCAGCAGCAGGACAGAGAGTCCCTACAATGAGCAGTTCTTC.

There are many counts of this clonotype. V and J are TRBV6-2 or TRBV6-3 and TRBJ2-7; weak D call: TRBD2 (5 bases). The germline V gene has CDR1 MNHEY and CDR2 SVGEGT. V was clipped by 2 bases and J by 0 bases, with 11 bases between them. The CDR3 contains 15 residues. The CDR3 DNA follows: TGTGCCAGCAGTTACGACGGGATAAGCTCCTACGAGCAGTACTTC. Protein: CASSYDGISSYEQYF.

This clonotype was found a few times. The CDR3 DNA follows: TGTGCCAGCAGCCAACTATATGAGCAGTTCTTC. It yields the protein CASSQLYEQFF. The V and J genes are TRBV6-2 or TRBV6-3 and TRBJ2-1; the D is unclear. V dropped 6 bases and J dropped 8 bases, with 8 bases sitting between them. Germline V lookup: CDR1 MNHEY, CDR2 SVGEGT. The CDR3 covers 11 residues.

V gene TRBV6-5 combines with J gene TRBJ1-1; 7 bases fit TRBD1. The CDR3 contains 14 residues. Germline V gene lookup returns CDR1 MNHEY and CDR2 SVGAGI. Unmatched junction bases numbered 3, after V lost 2 bases and J lost 3 bases. The CDR3 region has the DNA TGTGCCAGCAGTTACCTTGGGACAGACACTGAAGCTTTCTTT. Its protein is CASSYLGTDTEAFF.

This clonotype was seen ten or more times. The rearrangement uses TRBV2 and TRBJ1-1; maybe TRBD1 (6 bases). The germline V gene encodes CDR1 SNHLY and CDR2 FYNNEI. The CDR3 consists of 15 residues. The V end lost 2 bases, the J end lost 1 base, and 11 bases lay between the germline ends. The CDR3 DNA reads TGTGCCAGCAGTGAATGGCCGACAGGGAACACTGAAGCTTTCTTT. Protein sequence: CASSEWPTGNTEAFF.

The chain couples TRBV10-3 to TRBJ2-2, with TRBD2 as a possible D gene (5 bases). The V and J ends lost 3 bases and 0 bases respectively, with 11 bases between them. This CDR3 has 16 amino acids. Germline V CDR1 and CDR2: ENHRY, SYGVKD. The DNA for the CDR3 is TGTGCCATCAGTGACCTTGGACTTGCGAACACCGGGGAGCTGTTTTTT. Its protein product is CAISDLGLANTGELFF.

This clonotype was observed a few times. The rearrangement uses TRBV10-3 and TRBJ2-3; 8 positions match TRBD2. Germline V gene data show CDR1 as ENHRY and CDR2 as SYGVKD. Trimming took 0 bases from V and 2 from J; bases not matched to a gene: 7. CDR3 length: 17 residues. CDR3 sequence: CAISESSTSGFTDTQYF. CDR3 DNA sequence: TGTGCCATCAGTGAGTCTAGTACTAGCGGCTTCACAGATACGCAGTATTTT.

This clonotype was seen a handful of times. V and J are TRBV18 and TRBJ2-7; 8 bases fit TRBD1. The CDR3 loop spans 16 amino acids. The ends lost 5 bases at V and 0 bases at J; junction bases unmatched: 9. Germline V gene lookup returns CDR1 KGHSH and CDR2 LQKENI. The chain's CDR3 is CASSARDRRFSYEQYF. CDR3 sequence (DNA): TGTGCCAGCTCAGCAAGGGACAGGCGATTCTCCTACGAGCAGTACTTC.

Details on this clonotype: The junction does not match germline at one end; this may be a read error. The rearrangement uses TRBV27 and TRBJ2-3, with 10 bases identical to TRBD2. The CDR3 spans 15 residues. Per the germline V gene, CDR1 is MNHEY and CDR2 is SMNVEV (reference sequence). CDR3 sequence reads: CTSSSKGLAADTQYF. The CDR3 bases are TGTACCAGCAGCTCCAAAGGACTAGCGGCAGATACGCAGTATTTT.

V usage is TRBV3-1 and J usage is TRBJ1-6; 8 nucleotides line up with TRBD1. The CDR3 spans 15 residues. V gave up 0 bases and J gave up 7 bases; unmatched junction bases: 2. Germline values: CDR1 LGHDT, CDR2 YNNKEL (reference sequence). For the CDR3, the DNA is TGTGCCAGCAGCCAAGATCGGGACAGGAATTCACCCCTCCACTTT. This translates into CASSQDRDRNSPLHF.

This clonotype was detected ten times or more. CDR3 nucleotide sequence: TGTGCCAGCAGCTTAGGGGGGAGCCAGCCCCAGCATTTT. Translating gives CASSLGGSQPQHF. The chain is built from TRBV27 and TRBJ1-5, with D perhaps TRBD1 (6 bases). V was clipped by 6 bases and J by 7 bases, with 13 bases between them. This CDR3 is 13 amino acids long. Germline V CDR1 and CDR2: MNHEY, SMNVEV (reference sequence).